The 24 T cell receptor beta chains listed next were all sequenced from one sample in a study of shared clonotypes between healthy human individuals. TCRdb's table, derived via immunoSEQ multiplex PCR, lists solely in-frame clones and lacks some. This sample has some 2,400,000 clones, with approximately 95% found just once. Sequencing was done on a sample of naive CD4+ T cells sorted from blood. Subset here: CD45RA+ positively selected. The receptors originated from a young man in good health.

V gene TRBV10-3 combines with J gene TRBJ2-1, with D maybe TRBD1 (5 bases). V lost 9 bases and J 3 bases, leaving 18 bases between the germline ends. Per germline, CDR1 ENHRY and CDR2 SYGVKD. The CDR3 extends over 15 amino acids. The CDR3 region is CAILDRQTGYNEQFF. The CDR3 DNA is TGTGCCATTTTGGATCGACAGACTGGCTACAATGAGCAGTTCTTC.

The chain carries TRBV6-5 and TRBJ1-1; 9 bases map to TRBD1. The length of the CDR3 is 15 residues. Germline assignment: CDR1 MNHEY and CDR2 SVGAGI. The J segment lost 4 bases and the V segment lost 6 bases, leaving 9 bases of the junction unmatched. The CDR3 region is CASRLAQGAVTEAFF. CDR3 nucleotide sequence: TGTGCCAGCAGACTAGCACAGGGGGCCGTCACTGAAGCTTTCTTT.

In the case of this clone: This same CDR3 is encoded by further DNA sequences in the sample. The chain carries TRBV28 and TRBJ2-7, with 11 bases aligning to TRBD2. Germline CDR1 reads MDHEN; CDR2 reads SYDVKM. The CDR3 is 15 amino acids. J was trimmed by 3 bases and V by 6 bases; bases with no gene match: 7. The DNA of the CDR3 is TGTGCCAGCAGCCTCGGACTAGCGGGCAGCTACGAGCAGTACTTC. This encodes CASSLGLAGSYEQYF.

V gene TRBV19 combines with J gene TRBJ2-1; a weak D match, TRBD2 (5 bases). The CDR3 covers 12 residues. Germline values: CDR1 LNHDA, CDR2 SQIVND (reference sequence). The V gene lost 7 bases and the J gene lost 5 bases, with 9 bases spanning the gap. The DNA for the CDR3 is TGTGCCAGTACCCTGCGGGACAATGAGCAGTTCTTC. Protein product: CASTLRDNEQFF.

On this clone: The sample contains more than one DNA sequence encoding this CDR3. The rearrangement joins TRBV7-2 to TRBJ2-1, with D perhaps TRBD2 (7 bases). The germline V gene encodes CDR1 SGHTA and CDR2 FQGNSA. The CDR3 spans 16 residues. Trimming shortened V by 5 bases and J by 1 base, and 15 bases separated the two germline ends. The CDR3 DNA reads TGTGCCAGCAGCCTAGGGGGTAGCGGGTCCTACAATGAGCAGTTCTTC. It translates to CASSLGGSGSYNEQFF.

CDR3 in DNA: TGTGCCTGGAGGGGAAAGGACAGGGGGCCCCCCCTCCACTTT. Translated: CAWRGKDRGPPLHF. The rearrangement uses TRBV30 and TRBJ1-6; the match to TRBD1 covers 11 bases. V lost 3 bases, J lost 13 bases, and 8 bases stayed unmatched. Germline CDR1 GTSNPN, CDR2 SVGIG (reference sequence). The CDR3 loop spans 14 amino acids.

Regarding this clone: Other nucleotide sequences from this sample produce the same CDR3. CDR3 amino acids: CSARAGDTQYF. CDR3 sequence (DNA): TGCAGTGCTAGAGCAGGAGATACGCAGTATTTT. The chain has TRBV20-1 and TRBJ2-3, with D uncertain. The germline gives CDR1 DFQATT, CDR2 SNEGSKA (reference sequence). With 1 base removed from V and 5 bases from J, the gap between germline ends came to 4 bases. The CDR3 contains 11 residues.

The rearrangement links TRBV6-1 to TRBJ2-7; D gene uncertain. The CDR3 has 12 amino acids. The V and J ends lost 7 bases and 2 bases respectively, with 9 bases between them. CDR1 and CDR2 from the germline V gene are MNHNS and SASEGT. CDR3 nucleotide sequence: TGTGCCAGCAAGAAAAACCCCTACGAGCAGTACTTC. It encodes CASKKNPYEQYF.

The rearrangement uses TRBV25-1 and TRBJ2-7, with 10 bases lining up with TRBD1. There are 14 residues in the CDR3. V was pared by 6 bases and J by 4 bases, with 6 bases of the junction left unmatched. CDR1 MGHDK and CDR2 SYGVNS come from the germline V gene. The CDR3 loop reads CASRRTGGGYEQYF. The CDR3 DNA follows: TGTGCCAGCAGGCGGACAGGGGGGGGATACGAGCAGTACTTC.

This clone was counted a single time. The chain links TRBV10-3 to TRBJ2-7, with 10 bases aligning to TRBD2. CDR3 size: 15 residues. The J segment lost 4 bases and the V segment lost 6 bases, leaving 9 bases of the junction unmatched. CDR1 is ENHRY, CDR2 SYGVKD, per germline. The DNA for the CDR3 is TGTGCCATCAGCGATGGACTAGCGGCTAGTTACGAGCAGTACTTC. Translating it yields CAISDGLAASYEQYF.

The chain employs TRBV28 and TRBJ1-6; TRBD1 matches 9 bases. The junction had 1 base not matched to a gene; V was cut back by 7 bases and J by 6 bases. In germline, CDR1 is MDHEN, CDR2 SYDVKM. This CDR3 comprises 13 residues. CDR3 in amino acids: CASKGQGNSPLHF. The CDR3 DNA sequence: TGTGCCAGCAAGGGACAGGGTAATTCACCCCTCCACTTT.

In its sample, this clone was seen once. The chain couples TRBV10-3 to TRBJ2-5; D is possibly TRBD2 (5 bases). Deletions cut 2 bases from V and 0 bases from J, with 7 bases between. Germline CDR1 and CDR2: ENHRY and SYGVKD. The CDR3 has 14 amino acids. CDR3 DNA sequence: TGTGCCATCAGTGAGCGGGAACACCAAGAGACCCAGTACTTC. Protein sequence: CAISEREHQETQYF.

Only one count was recorded for this clone. The J gene is TRBJ1-2, the V gene TRBV30, with no clear D. V lost 2 bases and J 0 bases, leaving 16 bases between the germline ends. The CDR3 is 16 residues long. CDR1 is GTSNPN, CDR2 SVGIG, per germline (reference sequence). The CDR3 here is CAWSPPPPGTNYGYTF. DNA for the CDR3: TGTGCCTGGAGTCCCCCTCCCCCCGGGACTAACTATGGCTACACCTTC. The whole variable domain, filled in from reference TRBV30 and TRBJ1-2, reads SQTIHQWPATLVQPVGSPLSLECTVEGTSNPNLYWYRQAAGRGLQLLFYSVGIGQISSEVPQNLSASRPQDRQFILSSKKLLLSDSGFYLCAWSPPPPGTNYGYTFGSGTRLTVV.

The V call is TRBV6-1, the J call TRBJ2-5; possible D gene TRBD2, 6 bases. V lost 6 bases, J lost 5 bases, and 13 bases lay in between. The germline V gene encodes CDR1 MNHNS and CDR2 SASEGT. CDR3 size: 13 residues. CDR3 DNA sequence: TGTGCCAGCAGGACGGGTGGGGGGGAGACCCAGTACTTC. Protein: CASRTGGGETQYF.

This chain uses TRBV11-3 with TRBJ1-4, with 12 bases that match TRBD1. Germline CDR1 and CDR2: SGHNT and YENEEA. J was trimmed by 8 bases and V by 1 base; bases with no gene match: 11. The CDR3 runs to 18 residues. The CDR3 spells CASSLVGTGGIEGEKLFF. CDR3 in DNA: TGTGCCAGCAGCTTAGTAGGGACAGGGGGCATAGAAGGGGAAAAACTGTTTTTT.

This rearrangement joins TRBV2 to TRBJ2-7; D is unclear. The CDR3 is 17 residues long. V was trimmed by 0 bases and J by 5 bases, leaving 20 bases between them. Germline V gene lookup returns CDR1 SNHLY and CDR2 FYNNEI. In DNA, the CDR3 is TGTGCCAGCAGTGAAGCCGACCGCCCCAAGGCCCGGGACGAGCAGTACTTC. It encodes CASSEADRPKARDEQYF.

V usage is TRBV18 and J usage is TRBJ2-6; D may be TRBD1 or TRBD2 (6 bases each). The V end was cut by 0 bases, the J end by 2 bases, with 14 bases between. CDR3 length equals 18 residues. Germline CDR1 and CDR2: KGHSH and LQKENI. CDR3 residues: CASSPPLGGAAGANVLTF. The CDR3 region has the DNA TGTGCCAGCTCACCACCGTTGGGGGGCGCTGCTGGGGCCAACGTCCTGACTTTC.

The chain carries TRBV6-1 and TRBJ1-2; a possible D gene is TRBD1 (5 bases). The CDR3 totals 14 residues. The germline gives CDR1 MNHNS, CDR2 SASEGT. Trimming shortened V by 3 bases and J by 4 bases, and 12 bases separated the two germline ends. CDR3 nucleotide sequence: TGTGCCAGCAGTGAGGGGCAGGGCTTCTATGGCTACACCTTC. It yields the protein CASSEGQGFYGYTF.

The chain is built from TRBV7-2 and TRBJ2-5, with TRBD2 matching over 8 bases. Trimming removed 5 bases from V and 1 base from J; junction bases left unmatched: 12. The CDR3 runs to 17 residues. Germline values: CDR1 SGHTA, CDR2 FQGNSA. The CDR3 DNA sequence: TGTGCCAGCAGCCCAGGAGATGTAGCGGGGAGCCAAGAGACCCAGTACTTC. It is translated as CASSPGDVAGSQETQYF.

The rearrangement links TRBV5-6 to TRBJ2-1, with D possibly being TRBD1 (6 bases). The CDR3 spans 16 residues. The germline V gene has CDR1 SGHDT and CDR2 YYEEEE. The ends were cut back, 1 base at V and 0 bases at J, with 11 bases in the middle. The CDR3 sequence: CASSLIATGSYNEQFF. CDR3 nucleotides: TGTGCCAGCAGCTTGATAGCGACAGGCTCCTACAATGAGCAGTTCTTC.

The V gene is TRBV19, the J gene TRBJ2-7; D is uncertain. The germline V and J ends were trimmed by 5 bases and 5 bases, with 13 bases remaining between them. This CDR3 region has 13 residues. The germline V gene has CDR1 LNHDA and CDR2 SQIVND (reference sequence). The CDR3 bases are TGTGCCAGTAGTCTCCGCCGGGCGGACGAGCAGTACTTC. Protein sequence: CASSLRRADEQYF.

The V and J genes are TRBV10-2 and TRBJ1-5, with D tentatively TRBD1 (5 bases). This CDR3 has 18 residues. The V gene's germline CDR1 is WSHSY and CDR2 SAAADI. V shed 0 bases and J shed 0 bases, with 15 bases lying between them. CDR3 coding DNA: TGCGCCAGCAGTGAGTCTTGGGCGGGGGATTATAGCAATCAGCCCCAGCATTTT. This translates into CASSESWAGDYSNQPQHF.

The chain recombines TRBV6-4 with TRBJ1-5, with D unclear. The V gene's germline CDR1 is MRHNA and CDR2 SNTAGT. This CDR3 is 13 amino acids long. With 1 base removed from V and 5 bases from J, the gap between germline ends came to 6 bases. CDR3 bases: TGTGCCAGCAGTGACTTCATCGATCAGCCCCAGCATTTT. Translation gives CASSDFIDQPQHF.

The table lists this clone with a count of one. This chain uses TRBV5-4 with TRBJ2-7; D gene unclear. CDR3 size: 13 residues. Between the trimmed V and J ends, which lost 2 bases and 0 bases, there was a span of 6 bases. Germline V lookup: CDR1 SGHNT, CDR2 YYREEE (reference sequence). The DNA for the CDR3 is TGTGCCAGCAGCTTTAAGAGCTCCTACGAGCAGTACTTC. It translates to CASSFKSSYEQYF.